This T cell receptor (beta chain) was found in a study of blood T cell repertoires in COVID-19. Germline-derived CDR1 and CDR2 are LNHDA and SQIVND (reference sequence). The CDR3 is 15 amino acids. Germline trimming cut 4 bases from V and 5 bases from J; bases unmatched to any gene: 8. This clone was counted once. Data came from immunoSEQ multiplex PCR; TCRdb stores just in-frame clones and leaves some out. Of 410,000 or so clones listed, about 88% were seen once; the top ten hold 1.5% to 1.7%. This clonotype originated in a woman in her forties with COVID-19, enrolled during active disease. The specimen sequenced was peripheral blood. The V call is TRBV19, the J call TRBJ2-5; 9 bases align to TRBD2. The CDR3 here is CASSRGAGGPETQYF. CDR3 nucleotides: TGTGCCAGTAGTAGAGGGGCGGGAGGGCCGGAGACCCAGTACTTC.